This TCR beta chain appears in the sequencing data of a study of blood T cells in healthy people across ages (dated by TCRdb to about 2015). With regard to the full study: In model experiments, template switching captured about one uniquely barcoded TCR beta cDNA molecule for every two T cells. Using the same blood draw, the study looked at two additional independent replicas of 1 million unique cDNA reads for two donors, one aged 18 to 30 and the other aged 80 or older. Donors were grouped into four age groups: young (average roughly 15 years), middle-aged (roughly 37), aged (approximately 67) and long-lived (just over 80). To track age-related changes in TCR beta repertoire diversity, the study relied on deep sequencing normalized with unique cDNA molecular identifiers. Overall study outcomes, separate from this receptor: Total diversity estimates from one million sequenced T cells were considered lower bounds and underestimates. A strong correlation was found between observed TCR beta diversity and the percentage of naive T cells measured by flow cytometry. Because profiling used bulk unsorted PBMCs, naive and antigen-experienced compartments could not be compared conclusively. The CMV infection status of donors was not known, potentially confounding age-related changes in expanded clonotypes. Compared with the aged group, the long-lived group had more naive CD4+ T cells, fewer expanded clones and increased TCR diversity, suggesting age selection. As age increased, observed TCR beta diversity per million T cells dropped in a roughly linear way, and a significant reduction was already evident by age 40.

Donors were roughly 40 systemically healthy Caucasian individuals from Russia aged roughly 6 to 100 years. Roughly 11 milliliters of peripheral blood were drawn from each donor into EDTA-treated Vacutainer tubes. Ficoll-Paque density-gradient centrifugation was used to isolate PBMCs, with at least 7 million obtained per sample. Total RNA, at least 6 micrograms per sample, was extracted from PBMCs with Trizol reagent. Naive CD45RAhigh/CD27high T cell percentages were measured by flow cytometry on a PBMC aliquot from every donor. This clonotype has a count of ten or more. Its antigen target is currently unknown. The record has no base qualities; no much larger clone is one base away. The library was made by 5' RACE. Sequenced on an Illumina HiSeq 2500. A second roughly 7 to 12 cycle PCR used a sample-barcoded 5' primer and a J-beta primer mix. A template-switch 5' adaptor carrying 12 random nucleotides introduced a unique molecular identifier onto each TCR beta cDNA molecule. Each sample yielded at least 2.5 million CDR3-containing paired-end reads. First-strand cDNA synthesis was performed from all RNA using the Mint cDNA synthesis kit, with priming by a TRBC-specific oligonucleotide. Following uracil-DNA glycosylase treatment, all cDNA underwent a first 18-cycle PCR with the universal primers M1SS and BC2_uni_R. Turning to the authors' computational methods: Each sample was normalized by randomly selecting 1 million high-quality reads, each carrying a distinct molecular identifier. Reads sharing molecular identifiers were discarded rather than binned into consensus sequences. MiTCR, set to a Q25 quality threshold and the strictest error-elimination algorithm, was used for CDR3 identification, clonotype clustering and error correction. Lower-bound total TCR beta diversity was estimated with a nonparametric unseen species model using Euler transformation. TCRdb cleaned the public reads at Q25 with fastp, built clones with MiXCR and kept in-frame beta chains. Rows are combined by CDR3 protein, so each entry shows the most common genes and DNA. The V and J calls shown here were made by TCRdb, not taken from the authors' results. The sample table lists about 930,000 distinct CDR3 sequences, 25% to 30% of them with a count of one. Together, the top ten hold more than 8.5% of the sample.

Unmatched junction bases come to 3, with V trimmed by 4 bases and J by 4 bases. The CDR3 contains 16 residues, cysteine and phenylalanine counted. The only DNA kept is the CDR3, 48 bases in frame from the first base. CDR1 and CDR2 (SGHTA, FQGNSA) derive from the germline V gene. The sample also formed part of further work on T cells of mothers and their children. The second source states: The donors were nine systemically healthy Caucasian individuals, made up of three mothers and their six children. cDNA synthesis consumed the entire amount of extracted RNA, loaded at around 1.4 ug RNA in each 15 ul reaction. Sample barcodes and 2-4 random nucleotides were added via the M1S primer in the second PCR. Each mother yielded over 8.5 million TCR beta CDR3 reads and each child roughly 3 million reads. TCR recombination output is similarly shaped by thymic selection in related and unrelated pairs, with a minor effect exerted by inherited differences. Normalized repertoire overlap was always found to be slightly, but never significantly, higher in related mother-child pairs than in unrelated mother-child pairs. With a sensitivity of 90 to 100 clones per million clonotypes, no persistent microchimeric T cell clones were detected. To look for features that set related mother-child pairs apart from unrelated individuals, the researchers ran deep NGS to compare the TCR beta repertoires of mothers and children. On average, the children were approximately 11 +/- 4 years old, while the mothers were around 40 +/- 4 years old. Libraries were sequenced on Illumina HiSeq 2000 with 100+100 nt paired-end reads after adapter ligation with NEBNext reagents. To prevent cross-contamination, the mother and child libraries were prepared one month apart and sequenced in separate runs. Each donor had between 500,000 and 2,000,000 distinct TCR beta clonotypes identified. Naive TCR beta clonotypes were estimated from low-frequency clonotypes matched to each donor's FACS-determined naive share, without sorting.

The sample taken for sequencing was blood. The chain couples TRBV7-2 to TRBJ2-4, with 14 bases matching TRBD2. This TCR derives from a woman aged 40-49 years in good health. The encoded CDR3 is CASSSGLAGDKNIQYF. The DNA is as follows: TGTGCCAGCAGCTCGGGACTAGCGGGGGATAAAAACATTCAGTACTTC. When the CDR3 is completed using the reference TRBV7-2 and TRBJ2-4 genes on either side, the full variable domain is GAGVSQSPSNKVTEKGKDVELRCDPISGHTALYWYRQSLGQGLEFLIYFQGNSAPDKSGLPSDRFSAERTGGSVSTLTIQRTQQEDSAVYLCASSSGLAGDKNIQYFGAGTRLSVL.